Here is one T cell receptor beta chain with its context. Its antigen is undetermined. The sample holds other DNA sequences that translate to the same CDR3. It was with 60 Vbeta and 13 Jbeta primers that the PCR ran. Produced via immunoSEQ multiplex PCR; TCRdb's table is partial and in-frame only. Here the sample spans 150,000 to 200,000 clones, about 80% being singletons. This sample is drawn from a study of cytomegalovirus exposure and HLA in healthy donors. Overall study findings and caveats: Using the classifier, cytomegalovirus status was reportedly diagnosed with high specificity and sensitivity. Investigators reported 150 to 200 TCR beta chains as tied to cytomegalovirus. TRBV6-2, TRBV6-3 and some other V segments were unresolvable in 87-base-pair reads. Most sequenced TCRs were rare (though some public TCRs occurred in many donors).

The J segment lost 5 bases and the V segment lost 2 bases, leaving 3 bases of the junction unmatched. This CDR3 spans 13 amino acids. Germline CDR1 and CDR2: SQVTM and ANQGSEA. The rearrangement joins TRBV29-1 to TRBJ1-2; 9 bases are a match to TRBD1. Material: PBMCs. This clonotype was obtained from a boy between 5 and 17 years old in good health and CMV-seronegative. The CDR3: CSVELGQGYGYTF. CDR3 sequence (DNA): TGCAGCGTTGAACTGGGACAGGGTTATGGCTACACCTTC.